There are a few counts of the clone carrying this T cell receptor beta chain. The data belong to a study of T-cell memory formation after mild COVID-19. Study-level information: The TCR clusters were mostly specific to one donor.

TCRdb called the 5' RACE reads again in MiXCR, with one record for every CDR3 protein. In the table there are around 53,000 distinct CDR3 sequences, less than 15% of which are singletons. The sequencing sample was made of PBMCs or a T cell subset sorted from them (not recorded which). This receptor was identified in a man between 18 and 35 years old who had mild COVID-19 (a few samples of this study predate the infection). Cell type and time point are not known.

The chain's CDR3 is CASSSAGSGQETQYF. CDR3 in DNA: TGCGCCAGCAGCTCAGCCGGGAGCGGACAAGAGACCCAGTACTTC. The rearrangement joins TRBV5-1 to TRBJ2-5, with D possibly being TRBD2 (6 bases). Deletions cut 3 bases from V and 2 bases from J, with 14 bases between. Germline V gene sequence: CDR1 SGHRS, CDR2 YFSETQ. The length of the CDR3 is 15 residues.